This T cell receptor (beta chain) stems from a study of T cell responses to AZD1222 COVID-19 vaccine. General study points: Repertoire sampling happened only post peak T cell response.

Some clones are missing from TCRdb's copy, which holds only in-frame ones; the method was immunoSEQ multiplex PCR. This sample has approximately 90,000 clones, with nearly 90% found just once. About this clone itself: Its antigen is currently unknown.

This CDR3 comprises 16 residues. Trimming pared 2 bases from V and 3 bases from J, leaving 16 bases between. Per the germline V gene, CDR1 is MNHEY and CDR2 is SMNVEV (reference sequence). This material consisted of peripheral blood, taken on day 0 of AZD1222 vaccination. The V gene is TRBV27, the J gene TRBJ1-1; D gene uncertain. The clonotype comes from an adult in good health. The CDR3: CASSLRFRGGDTEAFF. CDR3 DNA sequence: TGTGCCAGCAGTTTACGCTTTCGGGGTGGGGACACTGAAGCTTTCTTT.